The clone carrying this T cell receptor beta chain was counted many times. The sample is drawn from a study of CD8 T cells in ankylosing spondylitis. Each CDR3 protein gets one entry after TCRdb re-called the 5' RACE reads with MiXCR. In the table there are roughly 130,000 distinct CDR3 sequences, 7% to 10% of which are singletons. The CDR3 consists of 14 residues. Germline assignment: CDR1 MNHEY and CDR2 SMNVEV (reference sequence). With 6 bases removed from V and 2 bases from J, the gap between germline ends came to 13 bases. Material: blood, either unsorted or a sorted T cell fraction (not recorded which). This clonotype was obtained from a male donor with ankylosing spondylitis or in good health (not recorded which). J is TRBJ2-5 and V is TRBV27; D may correspond to TRBD1 or TRBD2 (5 bases each). This chain's CDR3 is CASRYRGGQETQYF. Written as DNA, the CDR3 is TGTGCCAGCAGATACCGGGGCGGTCAAGAGACCCAGTACTTC.